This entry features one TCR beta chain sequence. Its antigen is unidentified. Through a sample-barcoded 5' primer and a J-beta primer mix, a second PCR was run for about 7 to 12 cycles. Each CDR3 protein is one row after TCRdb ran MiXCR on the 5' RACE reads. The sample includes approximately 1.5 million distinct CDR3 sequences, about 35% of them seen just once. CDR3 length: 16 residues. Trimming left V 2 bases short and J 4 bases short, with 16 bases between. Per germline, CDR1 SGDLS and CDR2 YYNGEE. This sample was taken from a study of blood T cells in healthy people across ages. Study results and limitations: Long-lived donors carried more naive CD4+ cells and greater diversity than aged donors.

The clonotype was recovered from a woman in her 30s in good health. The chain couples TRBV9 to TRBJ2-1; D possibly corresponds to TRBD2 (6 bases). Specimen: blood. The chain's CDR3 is CASSVKRVIGYNEQFF. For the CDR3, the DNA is TGTGCCAGCAGCGTCAAGCGGGTTATCGGGTACAATGAGCAGTTCTTC.